What follows is one T cell receptor beta chain and its context. Sequencing was performed with immunoSEQ multiplex PCR; in TCRdb, only in-frame clones are kept and a portion is missing. The sample records about 140,000 clones, roughly nine tenths being singletons. The data originate from a study of cytomegalovirus exposure and HLA in healthy donors. The V and J ends lost 5 bases and 5 bases, in that order; junction bases with no gene match: 10. This CDR3 has 15 residues. CDR1 is SGHTA, CDR2 FQGNSA, per germline. The V and J genes are TRBV7-2 and TRBJ2-7, with 9 bases matching TRBD2. This sequence was found in a man aged 18-30 years in good health and CMV-seronegative. Sequencing was performed on PBMCs. The CDR3 nucleotides read TGTGCCAGCAGCCCACCGGGACTAGCTCTCCACGAGCAGTACTTC. This encodes CASSPPGLALHEQYF.